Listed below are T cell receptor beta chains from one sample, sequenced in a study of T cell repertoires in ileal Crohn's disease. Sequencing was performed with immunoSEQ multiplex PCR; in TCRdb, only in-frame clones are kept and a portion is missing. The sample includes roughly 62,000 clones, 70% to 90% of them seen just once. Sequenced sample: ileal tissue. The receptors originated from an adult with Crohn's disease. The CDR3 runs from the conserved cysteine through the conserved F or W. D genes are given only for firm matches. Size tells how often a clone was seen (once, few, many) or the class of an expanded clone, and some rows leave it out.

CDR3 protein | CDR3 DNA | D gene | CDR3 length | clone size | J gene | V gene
CASKQGSGGELFF | TGCGCCAGCAAACAGGGATCAGGCGGGGAGCTGTTTTTT | NA | 13 | NA | TRBJ2-2 | TRBV10-2
CASSFGSGGFNGELFF | TGTGCCAGCAGTTTTGGGTCAGGGGGCTTTAACGGGGAGCTGTTTTTT | TRBD1 | 16 | few | TRBJ2-2 | TRBV6-5
CASSSAGTGFYGYTF | TGTGCCAGTAGTTCGGCCGGGACAGGATTCTATGGCTACACCTTC | TRBD1 | 15 | NA | TRBJ1-2 | TRBV19
CASGLWSQGVPEAFF | TGTGCCAGCGGACTCTGGAGTCAAGGCGTCCCTGAAGCTTTCTTT | NA | 15 | NA | TRBJ1-1 | TRBV5-6
CASSLGQGGFSSGANVLTF | TGTGCCAGCAGCTTAGGACAGGGAGGATTTAGCTCTGGGGCCAACGTCCTGACTTTC | NA | 19 | NA | TRBJ2-6 | TRBV11-3
CASSGQGASPLHF | TGTGCCAGCTCTGGACAGGGGGCTTCACCCCTCCACTTT | TRBD1 | 13 | NA | TRBJ1-6 | TRBV14
CASSKDSLGNTEAFF | TGTGCCAGCAGTAAGGACAGCCTAGGGAACACTGAAGCTTTCTTT | NA | 15 | NA | TRBJ1-1 | TRBV2
CASSASNYGYTF | TGTGCCAGCAGCGCGAGTAACTATGGCTACACCTTC | NA | 12 | NA | TRBJ1-2 | TRBV5-6
CASSTGGEKLFF | TGTGCCAGCAGTACAGGGGGAGAAAAACTGTTTTTT | TRBD1 | 12 | NA | TRBJ1-4 | TRBV6-5
CASSLWRGLSGNTIYF | TGTGCCAGCAGTTTATGGCGGGGGCTTTCTGGAAACACCATATATTTT | NA | 16 | NA | TRBJ1-3 | TRBV28
CASSSQGIPEAFF | TGTGCCAGCAGTTCACAGGGGATTCCTGAAGCTTTCTTT | TRBD1 | 13 | NA | TRBJ1-1 | TRBV28
CASSQTYRDYEQYF | TGCGCCAGCAGCCAAACCTACCGCGACTACGAGCAGTACTTC | NA | 14 | NA | TRBJ2-7 | TRBV4-3
CASSLTTRNTEAFF | TGCGCCAGCAGCCTAACGACACGGAACACTGAAGCTTTCTTT | NA | 14 | once | TRBJ1-1 | TRBV5-1
CASSRRQGGNQPQHF | TGCGCCAGCAGTCGTAGACAGGGGGGGAACCAGCCCCAGCATTTT | TRBD1 | 15 | NA | TRBJ1-5 | TRBV4-3
CASSRAGAGGRTWPQHF | TGTGCCAGCAGCCGGGCTGGCGCCGGGGGGCGGACATGGCCCCAGCATTTT | NA | 17 | NA | TRBJ1-5 | TRBV5-6
CASSLGREQETQYF | TGCGCCAGCAGCTTGGGTCGGGAACAAGAGACCCAGTACTTC | NA | 14 | NA | TRBJ2-5 | TRBV5-1